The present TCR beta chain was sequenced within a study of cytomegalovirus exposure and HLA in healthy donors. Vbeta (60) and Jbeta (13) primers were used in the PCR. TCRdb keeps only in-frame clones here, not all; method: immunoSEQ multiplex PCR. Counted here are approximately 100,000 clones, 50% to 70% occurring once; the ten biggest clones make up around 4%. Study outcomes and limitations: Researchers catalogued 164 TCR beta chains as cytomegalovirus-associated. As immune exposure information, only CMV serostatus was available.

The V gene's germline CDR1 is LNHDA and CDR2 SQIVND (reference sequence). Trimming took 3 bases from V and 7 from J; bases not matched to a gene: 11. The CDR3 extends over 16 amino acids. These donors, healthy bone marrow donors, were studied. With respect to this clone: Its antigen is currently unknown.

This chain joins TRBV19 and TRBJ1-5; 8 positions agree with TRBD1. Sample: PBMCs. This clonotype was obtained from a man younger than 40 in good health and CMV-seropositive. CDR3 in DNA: TGTGCCAGTAGTATGGGGGACAGGACTCCGAAGCAGCCCCAGCATTTT. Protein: CASSMGDRTPKQPQHF.